One and the same sample provided the 28 T cell receptor beta chains below, sequenced in a study of technical replicates of blood from four donors. Method: immunoSEQ multiplex PCR; TCRdb's copy keeps in-frame clones and lacks some. This table holds around 57,000 clones, 94% found once. The sample comprised T cells isolated from PBMCs. These receptors originate from a human donor in good health.

V is TRBV7-9 and J is TRBJ1-6; D unresolved. The CDR3 extends over 12 amino acids. CDR1 and CDR2 from the germline V gene are SEHNR and FQNEAQ (reference sequence). Trimming left V 5 bases short and J 8 bases short, with 7 bases between. The CDR3 loop reads CASSLPDSPLHF. The CDR3 nucleotides are TGTGCCAGCAGCCTTCCCGATTCACCCCTCCACTTT.

This chain links TRBV5-4 with TRBJ2-3; 7 bases are shared with TRBD1. The trim removed 0 bases at V and 4 bases at J, leaving 2 bases unmatched. The CDR3 sequence is 14 residues long. The germline gives CDR1 SGHNT, CDR2 YYREEE (reference sequence). CDR3 sequence reads: CASSLGQGSDTQYF. The DNA for the CDR3 is TGTGCCAGCAGCTTGGGACAGGGATCAGATACGCAGTATTTT.

V usage is TRBV5-7 and J usage is TRBJ1-2; D is ambiguous. TRBV5-7 is flagged as an ORF with uncertain function. The CDR3 totals 16 residues. Trimming pared 1 base from V and 0 bases from J, leaving 13 bases between. CDR3 DNA: TGTGCCAGCAGCTTGAATAGTGAGGGAGCTAACTATGGCTACACCTTC. Amino acid sequence: CASSLNSEGANYGYTF.

The DNA for the CDR3 is TGTGCCAGCAGCCGAGGGGACAGGGGAAGCTATGGCTACACCTTC. This translates into CASSRGDRGSYGYTF. The rearrangement uses TRBV13 and TRBJ1-2, with TRBD1 identical over 10 bases. The V gene end was trimmed by 5 bases and the J gene end by 4 bases; junction bases not matched to a gene: 7. Per the germline V gene, CDR1 is PRHDT and CDR2 is FYEKMQ (reference sequence). The CDR3 is made up of 15 amino acids.

The chain employs TRBV9 and TRBJ1-2; TRBD1 might be the D (6 bases). The V and J ends lost 2 bases and 4 bases respectively, with 12 bases between them. The CDR3 contains 14 residues. CDR1 and CDR2 (germline): SGDLS, YYNGEE. CDR3 amino acids: CASSVDRILYGYTF. The CDR3 DNA follows: TGTGCCAGCAGCGTCGACAGGATTCTCTATGGCTACACCTTC.

This clone was counted a single time. V usage is TRBV5-1 and J usage is TRBJ1-2, with TRBD1 matching over 8 bases. The CDR3 is 15 amino acids. Germline CDR1 reads SGHRS; CDR2 reads YFSETQ. V lost 2 bases to trimming and J lost 2 bases; unmatched junction nucleotides: 5. The CDR3 coding sequence is TGCGCCAGCAGCTTATACGGGACAGGAAACTATGGCTACACCTTC. This translates into CASSLYGTGNYGYTF.

The sample holds one count of this clone. The genes are TRBV5-4 and TRBJ2-5, with 7 bases lining up with TRBD1. Trimming took 3 bases from V and 3 from J; bases not matched to a gene: 5. CDR3 length equals 14 residues. The V gene's germline CDR1 is SGHNT and CDR2 YYREEE (reference sequence). The CDR3 sequence: CASSSYTGEETQYF. CDR3 DNA: TGTGCCAGCAGCTCATATACAGGGGAAGAGACCCAGTACTTC.

This chain links TRBV6-5 with TRBJ1-4; D remains ambiguous. The V gene lost 2 bases and the J gene lost 0 bases, with 10 bases spanning the gap. CDR1 and CDR2 from the germline V gene are MNHEY and SVGAGI. The CDR3 runs 16 residues. CDR3 nucleotide sequence: TGTGCCAGCAGTTACCTTACGTCGGCAACTAATGAAAAACTGTTTTTT. Translated, it gives CASSYLTSATNEKLFF.

The V call is TRBV7-8, the J call TRBJ1-2; no definite D call. The CDR3 sequence is 16 residues long. V lost 1 base and J 1 base, leaving 13 bases between the germline ends. The V gene's germline CDR1 is SGHVS and CDR2 FQNEAQ. CDR3 residues: CASSLVSGDNNYGYTF. The CDR3 coding sequence is TGTGCCAGCAGCTTAGTTTCGGGAGACAATAACTATGGCTACACCTTC.

In its sample, this clone was seen once. The rearrangement links TRBV28 to TRBJ1-3; 8 bases match TRBD1. With 4 bases clipped from V and 1 base from J, the junction kept 6 bases outside the gene matches. The CDR3 is 16 amino acids. The V gene's germline CDR1 is MDHEN and CDR2 SYDVKM. CDR3 in DNA: TGTGCCAGCAGTTCGCAGGGGGCGTTGTCTGGAAACACCATATATTTT. Its translation: CASSSQGALSGNTIYF.

This clone appeared a few times. This chain uses TRBV6-6 with TRBJ1-5, with D possibly matching TRBD1 (6 bases). CDR3 length equals 14 residues. Trimming removed 2 bases from V and 3 bases from J, with 8 bases in between. The germline gives CDR1 MNHNY, CDR2 SVGAGI (reference sequence). Here the CDR3 reads CASSYDRLNQPQHF. The CDR3 DNA reads TGTGCCAGCAGTTACGACAGGCTCAATCAGCCCCAGCATTTT.

The J gene is TRBJ2-1, the V gene TRBV28; TRBD2 aligns across 13 bases. The CDR3 covers 13 residues. In germline, CDR1 is MDHEN, CDR2 SYDVKM. Trimming took 2 bases from V and 15 from J; bases not matched to a gene: 4. CDR3 in DNA: TGTGCCAGCAGTTTAGGGACTAGCGGGACGGTGTTCTTC. Protein: CASSLGTSGTVFF. Using reference TRBV28 and TRBJ2-1 for the parts outside the CDR3, the full variable domain is DVKVTQSSRYLVKRTGEKVFLECVQDMDHENMFWYRQDPGLGLRLIYFSYDVKMKEKGDIPEGYSVSREKKERFSLILESASTNQTSMYLCASSLGTSGTVFFGPGTRLTVL.

The chain uses TRBV7-9 and TRBJ2-1; 7 positions match TRBD1. The CDR3 consists of 15 residues. Looked up from germline, CDR1 is SEHNR and CDR2 is FQNEAQ (reference sequence). After removal of 1 base from V and 5 bases from J, the junction contained 5 bases not matched to a gene. The CDR3 loop is CASSLVWDRNNEQFF. The CDR3 bases are TGTGCCAGCAGCTTAGTTTGGGACAGAAACAATGAGCAGTTCTTC.

The V gene is TRBV29-1, the J gene TRBJ2-1; 12 bases fit TRBD2. The CDR3 runs 16 residues. The V and J ends lost 6 bases and 5 bases, in that order; junction bases with no gene match: 11. Germline lookup yields CDR1 SQVTM and CDR2 ANQGSEA. CDR3 DNA sequence: TGCAGCGTCTCCCCCCGACTAGCGGGAGTAAACAATGAGCAGTTCTTC. This codes for CSVSPRLAGVNNEQFF.

The chain is built from TRBV9 and TRBJ2-2; 7 nucleotides match TRBD1. CDR1 and CDR2 (germline): SGDLS, YYNGEE. V was pared by 2 bases and J by 6 bases, with 1 base of the junction left unmatched. The length of the CDR3 is 13 residues. The CDR3 here is CASSVTGAGELFF. The CDR3 region has the DNA TGTGCCAGCAGCGTTACAGGGGCCGGGGAGCTGTTTTTT. Using reference TRBV9 and TRBJ2-2 for the parts outside the CDR3, the full variable domain is DSGVTQTPKHLITATGQRVTLRCSPRSGDLSVYWYQQSLDQGLQFLIQYYNGEERAKGNILERFSAQQFPDLHSELNLSSLELGDSALYFCASSVTGAGELFFGEGSRLTVL.

The chain joins TRBV14 to TRBJ1-2, with D perhaps TRBD1 (6 bases). The V end lost 0 bases, the J end lost 7 bases, and 24 bases lay between the germline ends. From germline, CDR1 is SGHDN and CDR2 FVKESK. This CDR3 has 18 residues. The CDR3 here is CASSQDFGTTYSSAGYTF. In nucleotides, the CDR3 is TGTGCCAGCAGCCAAGACTTCGGGACAACCTATTCTAGTGCTGGCTACACCTTC.

The genes are TRBV28 and TRBJ1-2; 7 nucleotides align to TRBD1. With V trimmed by 6 bases and J by 0 bases, 7 bases remained unmatched. The germline CDR1 and CDR2 sequences are MDHEN and SYDVKM. This CDR3 contains 15 residues. CDR3 sequence (DNA): TGTGCCAGCAGCCCCGGGACAGTTACTAACTATGGCTACACCTTC. Translated: CASSPGTVTNYGYTF.

The J gene is TRBJ2-2, the V gene TRBV29-1, with no clear D. V lost 7 bases to trimming and J lost 7 bases, with 7 bases between them. Germline V gene sequence: CDR1 SQVTM, CDR2 ANQGSEA. The CDR3 length is 10 residues. The DNA for the CDR3 is TGCAGCGGAAGCAACGGGGAGCTGTTTTTT. Its protein product is CSGSNGELFF.

This chain links TRBV18 with TRBJ2-1; no reliable D call. The CDR3 runs to 17 residues. Germline CDR1 reads KGHSH; CDR2 reads LQKENI. The germline V and J ends were trimmed by 6 bases and 0 bases, with 18 bases remaining between them. The CDR3 nucleotides are TGTGCCAGCTCCCAAAGACTTTCCCCGAGCTCCTACAATGAGCAGTTCTTC. This codes for CASSQRLSPSSYNEQFF. The full variable domain, completed using reference TRBV18 and TRBJ2-1, is NAGVMQNPRHLVRRRGQEARLRCSPMKGHSHVYWYRQLPEEGLKFMVYLQKENIIDESGMPKERFSAEFPKEGPSILRIQQVVRGDSAAYFCASSQRLSPSSYNEQFFGPGTRLTVL.

This chain joins TRBV5-1 and TRBJ2-7; D possibly corresponds to TRBD2 (6 bases). Germline loops: CDR1 SGHRS, CDR2 YFSETQ. Trimming pared 7 bases from V and 3 bases from J, leaving 20 bases between. CDR3 length: 15 residues. The CDR3 coding sequence is TGCGCCAGCGGACTATCTGGGGGTCGGAGCTACGAGCAGTACTTC. Its translation is CASGLSGGRSYEQYF.

The genes are TRBV11-2 and TRBJ2-1; possibly TRBD2 for D (7 bases). The CDR3 spans 15 residues. V lost 4 bases to trimming and J lost 7 bases, with 17 bases between them. CDR1 and CDR2 (germline): SGHAT, FQNNGV. This chain's CDR3 is CASSWRGPSGNEQFF. Here the CDR3 DNA reads TGTGCCAGCAGCTGGCGGGGGCCGTCTGGGAATGAGCAGTTCTTC.

This clone was observed once. The genes are TRBV11-2 and TRBJ2-1; no clear D gene. Trimming took 0 bases from V and 2 from J, leaving 23 bases between them. There are 20 residues in the CDR3. Germline CDR1 and CDR2: SGHAT and FQNNGV. DNA of the CDR3: TGTGCCAGCAGCTTAGAGGTTTCTATTCTAGGCCCCATAACCTACAATGAGCAGTTCTTC. Its translation is CASSLEVSILGPITYNEQFF.

This sequence joins TRBV5-1 and TRBJ2-7, with D perhaps TRBD2 (6 bases). This CDR3 spans 14 amino acids. V lost 3 bases and J 3 bases, leaving 13 bases between the germline ends. Germline lookup yields CDR1 SGHRS and CDR2 YFSETQ. The CDR3 DNA sequence: TGCGCCAGCAGCTGGGGGGACGGGATCTACGAGCAGTACTTC. This encodes CASSWGDGIYEQYF.

CDR3 nucleotide sequence: TGCGCCAGCAGCCCTGGGACAGGGGGCACTGAAGCTTTCTTT. Amino acids: CASSPGTGGTEAFF. The gene calls are TRBV5-1 and TRBJ1-1; 11 bases align to TRBD1. Germline V lookup: CDR1 SGHRS, CDR2 YFSETQ. The CDR3 extends over 14 amino acids. V lost 4 bases and J lost 4; bases outside the gene matches: 3.

This chain links TRBV7-9 with TRBJ2-3, with 10 bases that match TRBD1. This CDR3 has 15 amino acids. V was clipped by 5 bases and J by 6 bases; unmatched bases: 8. Germline CDR1 is SEHNR and CDR2 is FQNEAQ (reference sequence). The chain's CDR3 is CASSRGQGLRDTQYF. CDR3 nucleotide sequence: TGTGCCAGCAGCCGGGGACAGGGGTTACGGGATACGCAGTATTTT. Full variable domain (outside the CDR3, taken from reference TRBV7-9 and TRBJ2-3): DTGVSQNPRHKITKRGQNVTFRCDPISEHNRLYWYRQTLGQGPEFLTYFQNEAQLEKSRLLSDRFSAERPKGSFSTLEIQRTEQGDSAMYLCASSRGQGLRDTQYFGPGTRLTVL.

CDR3 in DNA: TGTGCCAGCAGCCCGAGGACTGGGGAGACCCAGTACTTC. It translates to CASSPRTGETQYF. The V call is TRBV11-2, the J call TRBJ2-5; possible D gene TRBD2, 5 bases. Germline V gene lookup returns CDR1 SGHAT and CDR2 FQNNGV. The CDR3 totals 13 residues. V was clipped by 5 bases and J by 5 bases, with 12 bases between them.

The chain couples TRBV7-3 to TRBJ1-2; TRBD1 might be the D (5 bases). V lost 5 bases and J 6 bases, leaving 16 bases between the germline ends. The CDR3 length is 14 residues. Germline V gene data show CDR1 as SGHTA and CDR2 as FQGTGA. The CDR3 reads CASSSLGGTDGYTF. The CDR3 nucleotides are TGTGCCAGCAGCAGCCTCGGGGGGACCGATGGCTACACCTTC.

This sequence joins TRBV28 and TRBJ1-4, with 8 nucleotides matching TRBD1. This CDR3 has 19 residues. V lost 5 bases to trimming and J lost 8 bases; unmatched junction nucleotides: 22. Germline CDR1 MDHEN, CDR2 SYDVKM. The CDR3 coding sequence is TGTGCCAGCAGTCCGGATATTTCCCTGGACAGGGTAGTAGGAGAAAAACTGTTTTTT. Its protein product is CASSPDISLDRVVGEKLFF.